These T cell receptor beta chains were read from a single sample in a study of molecular identifiers for immune sequencing clone quantification. Using its own MiXCR run on the PCR reads, TCRdb lists one record per CDR3 protein. The data hold a few hundred thousand distinct CDR3 sequences, with about a quarter observed a single time. The sequenced material came from naive CD8+ T cells from blood, with Jurkat cell RNA spiked in. These receptors all stem from a human donor in good health. Some libraries in this study had Jurkat cell RNA spiked in. The CDR3 runs from the conserved cysteine through the conserved F or W. A D gene is named only where the DNA matches it firmly. The size entry is marked missing in some rows and otherwise reads once, few, many or a size class.

-	TRBV12-3/TRBV12-4	TRBJ2-3	-	CASSFSLADTQYF	TGTGCCAGCAGTTTTTCCCTTGCAGATACGCAGTATTTT
few	TRBV5-6	TRBJ1-5	-	CASSLDGPRGGNQPQHF	TGTGCCAGCAGCTTGGATGGACCTCGAGGGGGGAATCAGCCCCAGCATTTT
-	TRBV5-6	TRBJ2-7	-	CASSLGGLSREQYF	TGTGCCAGCAGCTTGGGGGGGTTGTCTCGGGAGCAGTACTTC
many	TRBV19	TRBJ1-2	-	CASSVGTPRGGYTF	TGTGCCAGTAGTGTCGGGACACCCCGAGGGGGCTACACCTTC
few	TRBV9	TRBJ2-1	-	CASSAENEQFF	TGTGCCAGCAGCGCCGAAAATGAGCAGTTCTTC
few	TRBV6-1	TRBJ2-1	-	CASSEESSYNEQFF	TGTGCCAGCAGTGAAGAAAGCTCCTACAATGAGCAGTTCTTC
few	TRBV7-9	TRBJ2-7	-	CASSLVLPPGEQYF	TGTGCCAGCAGCTTAGTTCTCCCCCCCGGCGAGCAGTACTTC
many	TRBV19	TRBJ2-1	-	CASSTSSKVDEQFF	TGTGCCAGTAGTACTTCTAGCAAGGTGGATGAGCAGTTCTTC
-	TRBV11-3	TRBJ2-3	-	CASSSGPSSTDTQYF	TGTGCCAGCAGCTCCGGCCCTTCGAGCACAGATACGCAGTATTTT
-	TRBV5-8	TRBJ1-6	-	CASSPASAYNSPLHF	TGTGCCAGCAGCCCTGCCAGCGCCTATAATTCACCCCTCCACTTT
-	TRBV28	TRBJ2-6	TRBD1	CASSNLQGAWGANVLTF	TGTGCCAGCAGCAATTTACAGGGGGCGTGGGGGGCCAACGTCCTGACTTTC
few	TRBV15	TRBJ1-2	-	CATSEGKNYGYTF	TGTGCCACCAGCGAGGGCAAGAACTATGGCTACACCTTC
few	TRBV6-2/TRBV6-3	TRBJ1-5	TRBD1	CASSLQGISVQPQHF	TGTGCCAGCAGCTTACAGGGGATTTCCGTGCAGCCCCAGCATTTT
-	TRBV2	TRBJ2-7	TRBD2	CASGEGRGVSEQYF	TGTGCCAGCGGTGAGGGCCGGGGGGTGAGCGAGCAGTACTTC
many	TRBV4-1	TRBJ2-2	TRBD2	CASRSTSGRTGELFF	TGCGCCAGCAGGTCAACTAGCGGGAGGACCGGGGAGCTGTTTTTT
-	TRBV7-9	TRBJ2-3	-	CASSPSPGGLADTLYF	TGTGCCAGCAGCCCCAGTCCGGGGGGCCTCGCAGATACGCTGTATTTT
few	TRBV3-1	TRBJ2-7	-	CASSQELSPEQYF	TGTGCCAGCAGCCAAGAACTCTCCCCCGAGCAGTACTTC
many	TRBV12-3/TRBV12-4	TRBJ2-2	-	CASSLGTGGTGELFF	TGTGCCAGCAGTTTGGGGACTGGGGGGACCGGGGAGCTGTTTTTT
few	TRBV4-2	TRBJ1-6	-	CASSQDSGQKYNSPLHF	TGTGCCAGCAGCCAAGATTCGGGCCAGAAATATAATTCACCCCTCCACTTT
-	TRBV7-9	TRBJ2-5	-	CASSLAYSSRRETQYF	TGTGCCAGCAGCTTAGCGTACAGCTCCCGACGTGAGACCCAGTACTTC
-	TRBV27	TRBJ2-2	-	CASSMDANTGELFF	TGTGCCAGCAGTATGGACGCGAACACCGGGGAGCTGTTTTTT
-	TRBV30	TRBJ2-7	-	CAWVGGKVNEQHF	TGTGCCTGGGTAGGGGGAAAGGTTAACGAGCAGCACTTC
few	TRBV19	TRBJ2-3	-	CASSPHSSDTQYF	TGTGCCAGTAGTCCCCACTCCTCCGATACGCAGTATTTT
many	TRBV28	TRBJ2-7	-	CASINEVGSPAYEQYF	TGTGCCAGCATCAACGAGGTAGGGAGCCCGGCTTACGAGCAGTACTTC
-	TRBV7-2	TRBJ2-7	-	CASTMTAGSSYEQYF	TGTGCCAGCACCATGACGGCAGGGAGCTCCTACGAGCAGTACTTC
-	TRBV21-1	TRBJ1-2	-	CASSKELSRDVVYGYTF	TGTGCCAGCAGCAAGGAGCTCTCGCGAGACGTGGTCTATGGCTACACCTTC
-	TRBV14	TRBJ2-5	TRBD2	CASSQGGMYQETQYF	TGTGCCAGCAGCCAGGGAGGGATGTACCAAGAGACCCAGTACTTC
-	TRBV4-3	TRBJ1-1	TRBD1	CARSQERAGGNTEAFF	TGCGCCCGCAGCCAAGAACGGGCAGGGGGGAACACAGAAGCTTTCTTT
few	TRBV12-3/TRBV12-4	TRBJ1-1	-	CASSWAGAYTEAFF	TGTGCCAGCAGTTGGGCGGGGGCGTACACTGAAGCTTTCTTT
-	TRBV5-1	TRBJ1-1	-	CASSLVGPGAGMNTEAFF	TGCGCCAGCAGCTTGGTCGGACCCGGAGCCGGAATGAACACTGAAGCTTTCTTT
few	TRBV28	TRBJ1-5	-	CASSFRGDLQPQHF	TGTGCCAGCAGTTTTCGTGGGGACCTTCAGCCCCAGCATTTT
few	TRBV28	TRBJ2-7	TRBD2	CASSSRNLDRVPSGRDRYEQYF	TGTGCCAGCAGTTCCCGAAACCTTGACCGCGTGCCTAGCGGGAGGGATCGGTACGAGCAGTACTTC
-	TRBV6-2/TRBV6-3	TRBJ2-5	-	CASSPFFTETQYF	TGTGCCAGCAGTCCGTTCTTTACGGAGACCCAGTACTTC
-	TRBV4-1	TRBJ2-7	TRBD2	CASSQVTSGEQYF	TGCGCCAGCAGCCAGGTCACTAGCGGGGAGCAGTACTTC
-	TRBV7-9	TRBJ2-3	TRBD2	CASSYGTSADADTQYF	TGTGCCAGCAGCTACGGTACTAGCGCCGACGCAGATACGCAGTATTTT
-	TRBV10-3	TRBJ2-7	TRBD1	CAISGDREYEQYF	TGTGCCATCAGTGGGGACAGGGAGTACGAGCAGTACTTC
many	TRBV4-3	TRBJ2-3	TRBD2	CASSQNSGASTDTQYF	TGCGCCAGCAGCCAGAATAGCGGGGCCAGCACAGATACGCAGTATTTT
-	TRBV7-9	TRBJ2-7	TRBD1	CASSFGGQGPYEQYF	TGTGCCAGCAGCTTTGGAGGACAGGGTCCGTACGAGCAGTACTTC
-	TRBV7-9	TRBJ1-1	-	CASSDSRGLSVIF	TGTGCCAGCAGCGATTCACGGGGACTGAGCGTGATCTTT
few	TRBV7-9	TRBJ2-3	TRBD2	CASSLLQVGLAGAEDTQYF	TGTGCCAGCAGCTTACTCCAAGTGGGGCTAGCGGGGGCCGAGGATACGCAGTATTTT
few	TRBV5-6	TRBJ2-7	TRBD2	CASSLVRLAGGPEAYEQYF	TGTGCCAGCAGCTTGGTCCGACTAGCGGGAGGGCCTGAAGCCTACGAGCAGTACTTC
few	TRBV21-1	TRBJ1-5	-	CASSRRKGRQYNQPQHF	TGTGCCAGCAGCCGCCGGAAAGGAAGACAGTACAATCAGCCCCAGCATTTT
few	TRBV29-1	TRBJ2-2	TRBD1	CSGQGDTPGELFF	TGCAGCGGACAGGGTGATACTCCCGGGGAGCTGTTTTTT
-	TRBV2	TRBJ1-1	TRBD1	CASSSIQGSNTEAFF	TGTGCCAGCAGTTCTATACAGGGGTCGAACACTGAAGCTTTCTTT
many	TRBV30	TRBJ1-1	-	CAWSERVSAEAFF	TGTGCCTGGAGTGAGCGGGTTTCGGCGGAAGCTTTCTTT